This TCR beta chain came from a study of early T cells in non-severe SARS-CoV-2 infection. General study points: VDJdb matches were skewed toward anti-spike CD8 T cell responses.

A note on this clonotype: Its matching antigen is unknown.

V lost 3 bases to trimming and J lost 8 bases; unmatched junction nucleotides: 8. CDR3 length: 16 amino acids. Germline CDR1 is MGHRA and CDR2 is YSYEKL. Unique molecular identifiers tagged individual cDNA molecules. TCRdb reprocessed the 5' RACE reads via MiXCR and lists one record per CDR3 protein. The top ten clones hold 2.5% to 4% of a sample with approximately 99,000 distinct CDR3 sequences, around 10% of them seen once. The receptor's source is an adult who was a healthcare worker with PCR-confirmed SARS-CoV-2 infection or an uninfected control (not recorded which). The source material was whole blood. V is TRBV4-1 and J is TRBJ2-1; TRBD2 aligns across 12 bases. The CDR3 sequence is CASSQPLAGGPHEQFF. CDR3 nucleotide sequence: TGCGCCAGCAGCCAGCCCCTAGCGGGGGGGCCCCATGAGCAGTTCTTC.